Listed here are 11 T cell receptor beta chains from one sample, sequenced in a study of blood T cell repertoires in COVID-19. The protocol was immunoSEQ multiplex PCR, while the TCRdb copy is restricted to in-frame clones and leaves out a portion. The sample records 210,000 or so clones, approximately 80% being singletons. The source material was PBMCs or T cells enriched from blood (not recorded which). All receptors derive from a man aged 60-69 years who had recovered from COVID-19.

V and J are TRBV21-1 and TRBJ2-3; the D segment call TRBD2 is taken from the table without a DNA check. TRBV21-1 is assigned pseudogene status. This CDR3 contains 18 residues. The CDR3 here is CASSKISWTGRGTDTQYF. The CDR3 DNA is TGTGCCAGCAGCAAAATATCTTGGACTGGTCGTGGCACAGATACGCAGTATTTT.

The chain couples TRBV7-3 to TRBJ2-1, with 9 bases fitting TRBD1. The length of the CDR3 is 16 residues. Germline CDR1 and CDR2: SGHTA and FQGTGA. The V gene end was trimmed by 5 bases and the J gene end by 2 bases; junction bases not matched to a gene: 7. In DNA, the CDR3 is TGTGCCAGCAGCCAATCCGGGACAGGGCCCTACAATGAGCAGTTCTTC. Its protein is CASSQSGTGPYNEQFF.

DNA for the CDR3: TGTGCCAGCAGCCATGCCGGGGGGACCCTCCAAGAGACCCAGTACTTC. This gives the protein CASSHAGGTLQETQYF. The chain links TRBV11-2 to TRBJ2-5, with 7 nucleotides matching TRBD2. Trimming removed 5 bases from V and 1 base from J; junction bases left unmatched: 10. Germline assignment: CDR1 SGHAT and CDR2 FQNNGV. The CDR3 is 16 amino acids.

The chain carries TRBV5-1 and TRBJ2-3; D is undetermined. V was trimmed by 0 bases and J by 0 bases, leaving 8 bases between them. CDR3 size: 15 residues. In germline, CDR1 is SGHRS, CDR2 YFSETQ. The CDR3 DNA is TGCGCCAGCAGCTTGGGGGCCGTTAGCACAGATACGCAGTATTTT. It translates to CASSLGAVSTDTQYF.

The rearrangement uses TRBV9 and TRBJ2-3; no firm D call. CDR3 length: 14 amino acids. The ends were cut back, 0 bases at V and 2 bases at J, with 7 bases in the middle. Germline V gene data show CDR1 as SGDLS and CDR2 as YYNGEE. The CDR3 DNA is TGTGCCAGCAGCGTAGCGGCGGACACAGATACGCAGTATTTT. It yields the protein CASSVAADTDTQYF. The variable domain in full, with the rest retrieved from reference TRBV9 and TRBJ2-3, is DSGVTQTPKHLITATGQRVTLRCSPRSGDLSVYWYQQSLDQGLQFLIQYYNGEERAKGNILERFSAQQFPDLHSELNLSSLELGDSALYFCASSVAADTDTQYFGPGTRLTVL.

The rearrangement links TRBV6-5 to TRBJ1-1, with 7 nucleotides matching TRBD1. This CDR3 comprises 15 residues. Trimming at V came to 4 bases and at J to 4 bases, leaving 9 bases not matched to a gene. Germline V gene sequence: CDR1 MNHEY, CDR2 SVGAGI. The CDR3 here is CASSSQASGGTEAFF. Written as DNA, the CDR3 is TGTGCCAGCAGTTCGCAAGCCTCAGGGGGCACTGAAGCTTTCTTT.

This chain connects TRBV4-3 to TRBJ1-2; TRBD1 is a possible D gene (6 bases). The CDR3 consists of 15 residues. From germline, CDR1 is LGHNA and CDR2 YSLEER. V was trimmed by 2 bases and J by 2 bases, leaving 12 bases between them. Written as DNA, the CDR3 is TGCGCCAGCAGCCAAACGAGGGGGGGGAACTATGGCTACACCTTC. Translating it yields CASSQTRGGNYGYTF.

In DNA form, the CDR3 reads TGTGCCAGCAGGGGACAGGGGGCTTTTGAAGCTTTCTTT. Amino acids: CASRGQGAFEAFF. J is TRBJ1-1 and V is TRBV7-8; 12 bases are a match to TRBD1. Germline lookup yields CDR1 SGHVS and CDR2 FQNEAQ. This CDR3 spans 13 amino acids. The junction had 3 bases not matched to a gene; V was cut back by 6 bases and J by 7 bases.

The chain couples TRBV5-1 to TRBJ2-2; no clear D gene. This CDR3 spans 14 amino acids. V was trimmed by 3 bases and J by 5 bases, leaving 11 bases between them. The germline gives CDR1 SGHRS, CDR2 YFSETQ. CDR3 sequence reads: CASSSRGITGELFF. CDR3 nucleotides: TGCGCCAGCAGCTCCAGAGGAATTACCGGGGAGCTGTTTTTT.

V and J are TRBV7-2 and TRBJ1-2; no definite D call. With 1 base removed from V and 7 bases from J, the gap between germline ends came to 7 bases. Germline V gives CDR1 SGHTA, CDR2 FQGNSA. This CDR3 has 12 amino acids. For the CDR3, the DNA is TGTGCCAGCAGCTTAGATCGGGTTGGCTACACCTTC. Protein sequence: CASSLDRVGYTF.

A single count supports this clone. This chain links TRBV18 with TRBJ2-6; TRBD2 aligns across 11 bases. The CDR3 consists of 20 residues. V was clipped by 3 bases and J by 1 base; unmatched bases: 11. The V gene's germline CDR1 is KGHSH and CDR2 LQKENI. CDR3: CASSPGTSGQGGSGANVLTF. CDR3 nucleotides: TGTGCCAGCTCACCCGGGACTAGCGGCCAGGGGGGGTCTGGGGCCAACGTCCTGACTTTC.